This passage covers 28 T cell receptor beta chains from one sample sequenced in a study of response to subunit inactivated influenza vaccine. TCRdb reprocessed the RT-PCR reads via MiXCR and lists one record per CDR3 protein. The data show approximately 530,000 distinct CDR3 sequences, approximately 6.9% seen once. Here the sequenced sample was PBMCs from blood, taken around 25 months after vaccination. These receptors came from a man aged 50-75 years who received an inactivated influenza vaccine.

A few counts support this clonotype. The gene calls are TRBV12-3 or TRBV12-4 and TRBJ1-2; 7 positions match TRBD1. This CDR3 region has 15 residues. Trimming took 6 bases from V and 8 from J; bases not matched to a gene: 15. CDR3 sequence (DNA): TGTGCCAGCAGCCCGTTGATGACAGGGCCGTACGGCTACACCTTC. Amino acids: CASSPLMTGPYGYTF.

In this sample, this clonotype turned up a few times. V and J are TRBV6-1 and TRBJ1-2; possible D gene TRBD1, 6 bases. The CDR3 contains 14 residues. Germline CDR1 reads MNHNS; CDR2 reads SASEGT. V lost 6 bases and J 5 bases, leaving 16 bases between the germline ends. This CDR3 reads CASRPGGRLYGYTF. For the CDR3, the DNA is TGTGCCAGCAGGCCTGGGGGGCGTCTATATGGCTACACCTTC.

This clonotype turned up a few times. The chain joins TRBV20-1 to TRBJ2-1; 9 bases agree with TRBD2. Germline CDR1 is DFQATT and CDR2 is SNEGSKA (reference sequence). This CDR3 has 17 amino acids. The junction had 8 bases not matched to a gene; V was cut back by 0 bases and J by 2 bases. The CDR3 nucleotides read TGCAGTGCTAGAGATCCCTCTAGCGGGAAGGCCTACAATGAGCAGTTCTTC. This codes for CSARDPSSGKAYNEQFF.

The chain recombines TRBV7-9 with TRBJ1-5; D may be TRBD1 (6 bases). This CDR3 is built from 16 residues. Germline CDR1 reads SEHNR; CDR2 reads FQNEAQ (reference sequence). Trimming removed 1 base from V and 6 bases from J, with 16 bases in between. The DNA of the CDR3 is TGTGCCAGCAGCTTAGGGTTCGGTACAGGGCGTCAGCCCCAGCATTTT. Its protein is CASSLGFGTGRQPQHF.

CDR3 nucleotides: TGTGCCAGCAGTATTAACATGGGATATATTTACGAGCAGTACTTC. This translates into CASSINMGYIYEQYF. The chain combines TRBV6-1 with TRBJ2-7; unclear D gene. V lost 5 bases and J lost 4, with 18 bases in between. Germline CDR1 and CDR2: MNHNS and SASEGT. The CDR3 is 15 amino acids.

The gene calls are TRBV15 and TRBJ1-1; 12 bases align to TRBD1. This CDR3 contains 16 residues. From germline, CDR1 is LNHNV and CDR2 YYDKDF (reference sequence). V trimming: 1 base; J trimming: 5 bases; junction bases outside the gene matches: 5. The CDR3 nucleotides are TGTGCCACCAGCAGAGCTCGGGACAGGGGGCGGACTGAAGCTTTCTTT. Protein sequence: CATSRARDRGRTEAFF.

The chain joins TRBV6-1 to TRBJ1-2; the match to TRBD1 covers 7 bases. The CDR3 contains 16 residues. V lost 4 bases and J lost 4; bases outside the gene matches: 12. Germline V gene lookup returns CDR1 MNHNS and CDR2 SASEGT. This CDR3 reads CASSGGPGQSSYGYTF. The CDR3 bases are TGTGCCAGCAGTGGTGGGCCGGGACAGAGTTCCTATGGCTACACCTTC.

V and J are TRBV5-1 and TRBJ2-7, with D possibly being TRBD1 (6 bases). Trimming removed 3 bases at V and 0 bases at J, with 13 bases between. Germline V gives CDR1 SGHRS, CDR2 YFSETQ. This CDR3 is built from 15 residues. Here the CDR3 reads CASSSGQPPSYEQYF. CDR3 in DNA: TGCGCCAGCAGCTCAGGACAGCCACCCTCCTACGAGCAGTACTTC.

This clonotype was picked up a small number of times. CDR3 bases: TGTGCCAGCAGCTCAGACAGGGGGCGCGTGGAAAAACTGTTTTTT. This codes for CASSSDRGRVEKLFF. The chain uses TRBV7-2 and TRBJ1-4; the match to TRBD1 covers 10 bases. The CDR3 consists of 15 residues. Germline CDR1 and CDR2: SGHTA and FQGNSA. V lost 4 bases, J lost 8 bases, and 7 bases stayed unmatched.

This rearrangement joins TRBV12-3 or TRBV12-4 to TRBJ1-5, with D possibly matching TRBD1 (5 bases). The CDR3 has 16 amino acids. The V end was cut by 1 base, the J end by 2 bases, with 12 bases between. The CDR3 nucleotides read TGTGCCAGCAGTTTAGATGGGTTACAGGGCAATCAGCCCCAGCATTTT. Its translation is CASSLDGLQGNQPQHF.

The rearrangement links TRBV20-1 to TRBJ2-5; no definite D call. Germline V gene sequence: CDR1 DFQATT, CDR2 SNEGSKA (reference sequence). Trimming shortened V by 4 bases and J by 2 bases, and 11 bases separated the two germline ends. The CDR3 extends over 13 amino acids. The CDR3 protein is CSAKKSDQETQYF. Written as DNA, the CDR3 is TGCAGTGCTAAGAAGTCAGATCAAGAGACCCAGTACTTC.

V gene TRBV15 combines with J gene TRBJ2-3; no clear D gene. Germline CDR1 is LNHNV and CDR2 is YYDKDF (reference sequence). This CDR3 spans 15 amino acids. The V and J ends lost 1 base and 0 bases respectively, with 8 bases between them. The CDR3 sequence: CATSRGVRSTDTQYF. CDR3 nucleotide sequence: TGTGCCACCAGCAGAGGGGTGAGAAGCACAGATACGCAGTATTTT.

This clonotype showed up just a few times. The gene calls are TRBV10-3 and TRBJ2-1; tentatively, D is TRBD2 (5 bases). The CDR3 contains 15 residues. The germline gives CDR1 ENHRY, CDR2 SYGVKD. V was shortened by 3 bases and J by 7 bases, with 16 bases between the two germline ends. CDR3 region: CAISDSGMRKNEQFF. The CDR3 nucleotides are TGTGCCATCAGTGATTCCGGGATGAGAAAAAATGAGCAGTTCTTC.

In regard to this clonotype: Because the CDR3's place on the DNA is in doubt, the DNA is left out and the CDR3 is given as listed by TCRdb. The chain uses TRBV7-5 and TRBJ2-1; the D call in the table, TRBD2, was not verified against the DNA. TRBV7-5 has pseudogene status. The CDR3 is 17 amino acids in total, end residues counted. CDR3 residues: CISVSAVRTGGRNEQFF.

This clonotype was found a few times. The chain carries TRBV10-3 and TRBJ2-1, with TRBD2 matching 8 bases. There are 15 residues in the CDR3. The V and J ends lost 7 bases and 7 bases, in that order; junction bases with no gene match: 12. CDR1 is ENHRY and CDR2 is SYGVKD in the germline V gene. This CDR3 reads CAINPGGAVSNEQFF. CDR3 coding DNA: TGTGCCATCAACCCCGGGGGGGCCGTTAGTAATGAGCAGTTCTTC.

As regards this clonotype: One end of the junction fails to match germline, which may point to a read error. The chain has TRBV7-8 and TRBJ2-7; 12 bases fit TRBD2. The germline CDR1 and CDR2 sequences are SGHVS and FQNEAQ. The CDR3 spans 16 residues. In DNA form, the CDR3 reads TGTGCCAGCAGCTCGAGGACTAGCGGGATTTCCTCCGAGCAGTACTTC. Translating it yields CASSSRTSGISSEQYF.

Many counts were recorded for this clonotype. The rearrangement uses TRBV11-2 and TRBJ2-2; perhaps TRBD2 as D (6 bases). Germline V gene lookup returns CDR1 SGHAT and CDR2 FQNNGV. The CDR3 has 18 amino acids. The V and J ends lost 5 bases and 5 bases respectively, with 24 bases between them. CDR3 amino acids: CASSPPGYSGLGTGELFF. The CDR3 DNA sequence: TGTGCCAGCAGCCCCCCGGGATATAGCGGCCTCGGGACCGGGGAGCTGTTTTTT.

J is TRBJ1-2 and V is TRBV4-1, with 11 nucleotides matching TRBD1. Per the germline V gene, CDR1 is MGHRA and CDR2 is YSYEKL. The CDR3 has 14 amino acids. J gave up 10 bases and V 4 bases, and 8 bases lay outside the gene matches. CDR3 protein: CASSRSGTGGLYTF. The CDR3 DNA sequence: TGCGCCAGCAGCCGATCCGGGACAGGGGGGCTCTACACCTTC.

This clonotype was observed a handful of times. The CDR3 sequence: CAISESGRMNTEAFF. For the CDR3, the DNA is TGTGCCATCAGTGAGTCTGGCAGAATGAACACTGAAGCTTTCTTT. The J gene is TRBJ1-1, the V gene TRBV10-3; no firm D call. The germline V gene encodes CDR1 ENHRY and CDR2 SYGVKD. The CDR3 has 15 amino acids. Between the trimmed V and J ends, which lost 0 bases and 0 bases, there was a span of 8 bases.

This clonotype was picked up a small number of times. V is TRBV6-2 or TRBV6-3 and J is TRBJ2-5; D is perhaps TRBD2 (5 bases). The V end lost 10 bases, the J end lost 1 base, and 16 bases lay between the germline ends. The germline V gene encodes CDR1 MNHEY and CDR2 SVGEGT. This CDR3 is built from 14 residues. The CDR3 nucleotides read TGTGCCACCATCGCAGAGGACTTCCAAGAGACCCAGTACTTC. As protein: CATIAEDFQETQYF.

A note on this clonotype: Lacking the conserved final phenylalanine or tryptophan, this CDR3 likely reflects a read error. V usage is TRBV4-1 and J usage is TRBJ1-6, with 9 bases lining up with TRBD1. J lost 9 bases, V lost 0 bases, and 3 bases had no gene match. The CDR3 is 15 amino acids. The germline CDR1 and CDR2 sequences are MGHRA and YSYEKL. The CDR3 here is CASSQEQDRGSPLHY. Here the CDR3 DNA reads TGCGCCAGCAGCCAAGAGCAGGACAGGGGTTCACCCCTCCACTAT.

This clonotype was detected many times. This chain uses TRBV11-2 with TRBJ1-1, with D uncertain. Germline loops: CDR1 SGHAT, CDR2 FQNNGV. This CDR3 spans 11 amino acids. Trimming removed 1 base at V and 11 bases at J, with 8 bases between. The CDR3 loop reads CASSLGQAAFF. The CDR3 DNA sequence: TGTGCCAGCAGCTTAGGACAAGCGGCTTTCTTT.

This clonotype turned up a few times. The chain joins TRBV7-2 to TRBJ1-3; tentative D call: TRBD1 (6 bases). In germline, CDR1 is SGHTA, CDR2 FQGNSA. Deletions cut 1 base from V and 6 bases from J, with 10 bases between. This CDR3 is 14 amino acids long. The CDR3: CASSLGAGENTIYF. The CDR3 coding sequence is TGTGCCAGCAGCTTAGGGGCAGGGGAAAACACCATATATTTT.

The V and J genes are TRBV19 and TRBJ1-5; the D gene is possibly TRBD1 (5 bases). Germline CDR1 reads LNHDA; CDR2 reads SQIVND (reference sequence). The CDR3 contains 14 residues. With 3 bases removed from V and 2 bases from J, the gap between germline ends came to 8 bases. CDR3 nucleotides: TGTGCCAGTAGTATGGAAGGGGGCAATCAGCCCCAGCATTTT. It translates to CASSMEGGNQPQHF.

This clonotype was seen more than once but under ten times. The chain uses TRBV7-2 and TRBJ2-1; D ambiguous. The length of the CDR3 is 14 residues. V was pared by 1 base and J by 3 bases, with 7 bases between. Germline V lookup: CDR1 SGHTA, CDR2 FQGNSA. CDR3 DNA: TGTGCCAGCAGCTTAGAGTTATTCTACAATGAGCAGTTCTTC. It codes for CASSLELFYNEQFF. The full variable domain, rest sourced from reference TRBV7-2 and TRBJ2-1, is GAGVSQSPSNKVTEKGKDVELRCDPISGHTALYWYRQSLGQGLEFLIYFQGNSAPDKSGLPSDRFSAERTGGSVSTLTIQRTQQEDSAVYLCASSLELFYNEQFFGPGTRLTVL.

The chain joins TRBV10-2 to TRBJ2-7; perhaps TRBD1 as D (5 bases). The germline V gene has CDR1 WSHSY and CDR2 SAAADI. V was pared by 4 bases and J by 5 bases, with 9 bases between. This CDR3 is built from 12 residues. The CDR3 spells CASSGRVDEQYF. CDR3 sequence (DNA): TGCGCCAGCAGTGGCAGGGTCGACGAGCAGTACTTC.

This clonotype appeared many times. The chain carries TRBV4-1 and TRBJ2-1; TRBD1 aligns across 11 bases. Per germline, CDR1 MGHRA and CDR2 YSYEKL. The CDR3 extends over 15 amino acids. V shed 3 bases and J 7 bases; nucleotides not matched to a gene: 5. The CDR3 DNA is TGCGCCAGCAGCCACCGGGACAGGGGGTCAAATGAGCAGTTCTTC. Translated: CASSHRDRGSNEQFF.

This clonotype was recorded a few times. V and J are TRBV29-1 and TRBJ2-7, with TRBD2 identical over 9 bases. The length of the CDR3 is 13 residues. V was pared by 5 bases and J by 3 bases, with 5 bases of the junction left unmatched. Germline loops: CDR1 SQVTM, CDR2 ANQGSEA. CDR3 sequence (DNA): TGCAGCGTTCGATGGACTAGCGACTACGAGCAGTACTTC. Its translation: CSVRWTSDYEQYF.